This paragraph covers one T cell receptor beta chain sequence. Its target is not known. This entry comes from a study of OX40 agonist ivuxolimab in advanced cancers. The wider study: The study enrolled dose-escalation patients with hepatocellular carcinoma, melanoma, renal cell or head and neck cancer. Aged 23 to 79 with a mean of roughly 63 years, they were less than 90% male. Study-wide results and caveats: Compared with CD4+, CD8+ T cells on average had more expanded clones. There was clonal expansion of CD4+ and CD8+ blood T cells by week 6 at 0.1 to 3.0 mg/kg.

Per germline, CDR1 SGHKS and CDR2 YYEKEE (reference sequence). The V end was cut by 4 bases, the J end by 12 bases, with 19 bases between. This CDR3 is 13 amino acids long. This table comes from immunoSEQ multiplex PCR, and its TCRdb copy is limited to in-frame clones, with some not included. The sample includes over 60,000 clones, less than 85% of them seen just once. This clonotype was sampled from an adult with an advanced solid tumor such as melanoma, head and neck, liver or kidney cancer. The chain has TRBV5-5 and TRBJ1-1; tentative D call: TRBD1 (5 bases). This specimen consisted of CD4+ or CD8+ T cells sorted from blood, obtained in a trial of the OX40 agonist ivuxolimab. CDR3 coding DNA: TGTGCCAGCAGCCGGTGGGGGATCCAAATAACTTTCTTT. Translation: CASSRWGIQITFF.